This T cell receptor beta chain was profiled in a study of Ad26.COV2.S vaccination and SARS-CoV-2 variants. Study-wide findings and caveats: People given the vaccine had a wider spike-specific TCR breadth than placebo recipients did. The TCR breadth and depth analyses may have understated or missed part of the total T cell responses.

The V and J ends lost 6 bases and 4 bases respectively, with 12 bases between them. Germline V lookup: CDR1 SNHLY, CDR2 FYNNEI. CDR3 length equals 14 residues. Profiled with immunoSEQ multiplex PCR; TCRdb holds only in-frame clones, not every one. The sample records hundreds of thousands of clones, roughly nine tenths being singletons. Regarding treatment: approximately 18 received Ad26.COV2.S at low or high dose, single or two shots; 5 received placebo; per-sample allocation not given. Material that was analyzed had been drawn on day 63 after the first vaccine or placebo injection. Notes on this clone: Antigen unknown.

The chain joins TRBV2 to TRBJ1-4, with D hard to call. Sequenced here: peripheral blood, sampled in a trial of Ad26.COV2.S vaccine versus placebo. The sequence derives from a person aged 18 to 65 who received the Ad26.COV2.S COVID-19 vaccine or a placebo. Written as DNA, the CDR3 is TGTGCCAGCAGGACCGGGCCCGATAATGAAAAACTGTTTTTT. Its protein is CASRTGPDNEKLFF.